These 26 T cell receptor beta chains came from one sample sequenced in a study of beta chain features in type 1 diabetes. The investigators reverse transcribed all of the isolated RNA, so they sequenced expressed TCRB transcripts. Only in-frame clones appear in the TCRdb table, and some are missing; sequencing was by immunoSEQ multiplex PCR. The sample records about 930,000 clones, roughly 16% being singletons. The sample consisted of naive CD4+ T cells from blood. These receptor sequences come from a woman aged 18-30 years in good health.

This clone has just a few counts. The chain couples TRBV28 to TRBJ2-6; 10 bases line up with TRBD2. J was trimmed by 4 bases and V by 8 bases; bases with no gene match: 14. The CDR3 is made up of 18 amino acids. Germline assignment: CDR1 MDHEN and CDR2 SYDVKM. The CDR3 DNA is TGTGCCAGCGGAACTAGCGGGATCAGACGGAGGGGGGCCAACGTCCTGACTTTC. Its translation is CASGTSGIRRRGANVLTF.

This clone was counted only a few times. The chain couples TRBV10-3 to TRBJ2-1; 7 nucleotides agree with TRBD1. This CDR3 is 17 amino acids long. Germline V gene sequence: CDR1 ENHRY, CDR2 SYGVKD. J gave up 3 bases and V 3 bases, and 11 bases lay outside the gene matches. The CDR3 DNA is TGTGCCATCAGTGACTCGGACAGGCTTCTAAACTACAATGAGCAGTTCTTC. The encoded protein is CAISDSDRLLNYNEQFF.

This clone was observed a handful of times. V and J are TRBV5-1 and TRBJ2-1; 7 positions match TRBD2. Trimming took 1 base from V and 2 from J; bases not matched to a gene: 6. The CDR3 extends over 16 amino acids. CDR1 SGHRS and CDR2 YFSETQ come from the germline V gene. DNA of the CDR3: TGCGCCAGCAGCTTGAGGCTAGCGGCCGCCTACAATGAGCAGTTCTTC. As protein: CASSLRLAAAYNEQFF.

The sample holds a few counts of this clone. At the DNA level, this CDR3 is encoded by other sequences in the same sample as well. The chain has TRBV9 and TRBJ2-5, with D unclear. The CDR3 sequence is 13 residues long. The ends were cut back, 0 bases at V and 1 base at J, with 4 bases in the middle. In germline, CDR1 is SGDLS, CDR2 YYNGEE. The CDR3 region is CASSVGPQETQYF. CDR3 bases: TGTGCCAGCAGCGTAGGTCCCCAAGAGACCCAGTACTTC.

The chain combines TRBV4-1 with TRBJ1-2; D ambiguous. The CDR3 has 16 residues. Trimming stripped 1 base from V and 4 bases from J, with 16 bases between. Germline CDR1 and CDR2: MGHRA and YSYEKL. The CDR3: CASSQGRLRNFYGYTF. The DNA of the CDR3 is TGCGCCAGCAGCCAAGGTCGTCTCAGGAACTTCTATGGCTACACCTTC.

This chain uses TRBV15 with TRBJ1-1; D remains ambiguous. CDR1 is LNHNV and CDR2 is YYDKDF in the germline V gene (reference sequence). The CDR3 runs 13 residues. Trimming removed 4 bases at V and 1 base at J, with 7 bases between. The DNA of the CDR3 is TGTGCCACCAGCACAAAAAAGAACACTGAAGCTTTCTTT. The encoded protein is CATSTKKNTEAFF.

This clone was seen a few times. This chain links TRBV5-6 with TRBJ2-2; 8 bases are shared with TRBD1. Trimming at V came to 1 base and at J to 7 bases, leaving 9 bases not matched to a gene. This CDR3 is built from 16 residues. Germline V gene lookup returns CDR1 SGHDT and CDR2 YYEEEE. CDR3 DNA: TGTGCCAGCAGCTTGCTCTGGACAGGGCGTTTCGGGGAGCTGTTTTTT. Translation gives CASSLLWTGRFGELFF.

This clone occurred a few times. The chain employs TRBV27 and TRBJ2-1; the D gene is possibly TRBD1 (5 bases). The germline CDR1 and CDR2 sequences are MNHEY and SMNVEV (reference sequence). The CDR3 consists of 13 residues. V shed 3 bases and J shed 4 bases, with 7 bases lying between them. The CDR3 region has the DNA TGTGCCAGCAGTTTCACAGGATACAATGAGCAGTTCTTC. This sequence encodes CASSFTGYNEQFF.

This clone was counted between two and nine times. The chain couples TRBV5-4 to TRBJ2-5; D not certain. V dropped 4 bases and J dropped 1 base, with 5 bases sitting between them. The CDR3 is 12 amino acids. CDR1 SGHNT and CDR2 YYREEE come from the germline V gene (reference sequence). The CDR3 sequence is CASSPSQETQYF. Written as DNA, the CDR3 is TGTGCCAGCAGCCCTAGCCAAGAGACCCAGTACTTC.

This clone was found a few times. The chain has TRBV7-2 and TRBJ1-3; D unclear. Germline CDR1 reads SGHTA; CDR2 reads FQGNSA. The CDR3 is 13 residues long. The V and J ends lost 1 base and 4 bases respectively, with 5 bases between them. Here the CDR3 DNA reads TGTGCCAGCAGCTTAGTTCCGGGAAACACCATATATTTT. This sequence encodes CASSLVPGNTIYF. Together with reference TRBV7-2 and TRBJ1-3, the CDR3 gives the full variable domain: GAGVSQSPSNKVTEKGKDVELRCDPISGHTALYWYRQSLGQGLEFLIYFQGNSAPDKSGLPSDRFSAERTGGSVSTLTIQRTQQEDSAVYLCASSLVPGNTIYFGEGSWLTVV.

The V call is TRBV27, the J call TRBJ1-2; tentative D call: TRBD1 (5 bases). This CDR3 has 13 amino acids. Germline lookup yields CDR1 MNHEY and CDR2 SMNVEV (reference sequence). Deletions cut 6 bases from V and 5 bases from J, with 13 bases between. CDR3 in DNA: TGTGCCAGCAGCCGACAGTTTTGGTATGGCTACACCTTC. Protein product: CASSRQFWYGYTF.

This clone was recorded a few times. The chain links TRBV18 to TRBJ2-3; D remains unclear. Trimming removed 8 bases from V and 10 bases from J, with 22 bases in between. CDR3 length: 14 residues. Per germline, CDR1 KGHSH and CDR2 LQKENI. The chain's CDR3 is CASLSQQGPSAQYF. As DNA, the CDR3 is TGTGCCAGCCTAAGCCAACAAGGACCTTCCGCGCAGTATTTT.

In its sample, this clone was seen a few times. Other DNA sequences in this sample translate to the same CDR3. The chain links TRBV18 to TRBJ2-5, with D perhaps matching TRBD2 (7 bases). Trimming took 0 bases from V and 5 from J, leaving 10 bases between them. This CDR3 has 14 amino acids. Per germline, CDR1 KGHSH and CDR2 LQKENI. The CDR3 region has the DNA TGTGCCAGCTCACCACCGTCGGGGGGCGAGACCCAGTACTTC. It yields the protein CASSPPSGGETQYF.

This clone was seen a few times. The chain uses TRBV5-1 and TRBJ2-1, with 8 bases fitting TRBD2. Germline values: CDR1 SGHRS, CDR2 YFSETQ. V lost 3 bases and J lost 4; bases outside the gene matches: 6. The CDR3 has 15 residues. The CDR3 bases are TGCGCCAGCAGCTCTGCGGGAGGCCCTTACAATGAGCAGTTCTTC. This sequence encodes CASSSAGGPYNEQFF.

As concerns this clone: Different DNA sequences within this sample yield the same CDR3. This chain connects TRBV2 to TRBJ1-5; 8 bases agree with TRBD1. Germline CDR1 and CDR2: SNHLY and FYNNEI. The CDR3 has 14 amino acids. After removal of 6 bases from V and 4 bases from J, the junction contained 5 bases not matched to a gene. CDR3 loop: CASSATGGNQPQHF. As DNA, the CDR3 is TGTGCCAGCAGCGCCACAGGGGGAAATCAGCCCCAGCATTTT.

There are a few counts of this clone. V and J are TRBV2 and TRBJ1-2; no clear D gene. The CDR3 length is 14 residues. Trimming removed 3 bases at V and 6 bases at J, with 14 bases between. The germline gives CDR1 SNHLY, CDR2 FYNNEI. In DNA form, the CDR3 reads TGTGCCAGCAGTGACGACTGGACGCAGGATGGCTACACCTTC. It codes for CASSDDWTQDGYTF.

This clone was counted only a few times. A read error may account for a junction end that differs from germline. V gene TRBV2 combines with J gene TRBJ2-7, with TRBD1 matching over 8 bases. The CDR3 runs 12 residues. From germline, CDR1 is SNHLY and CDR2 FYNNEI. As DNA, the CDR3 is TGTGCCAGCAGCTCCGCTTGGGACAGGAAACTATTC. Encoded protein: CASSSAWDRKLF.

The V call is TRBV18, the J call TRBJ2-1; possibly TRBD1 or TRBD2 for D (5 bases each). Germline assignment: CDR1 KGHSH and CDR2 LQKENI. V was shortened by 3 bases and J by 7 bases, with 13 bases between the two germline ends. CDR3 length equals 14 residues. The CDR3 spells CASSPLSGTNEQFF. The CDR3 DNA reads TGTGCCAGCTCACCCCTGTCAGGGACGAATGAGCAGTTCTTC.

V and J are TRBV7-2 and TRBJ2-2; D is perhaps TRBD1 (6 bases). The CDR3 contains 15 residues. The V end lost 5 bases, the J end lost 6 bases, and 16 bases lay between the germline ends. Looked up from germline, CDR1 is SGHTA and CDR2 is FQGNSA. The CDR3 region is CASSQATGFSGELFF. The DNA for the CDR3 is TGTGCCAGCAGCCAAGCCACAGGGTTCTCCGGGGAGCTGTTTTTT.

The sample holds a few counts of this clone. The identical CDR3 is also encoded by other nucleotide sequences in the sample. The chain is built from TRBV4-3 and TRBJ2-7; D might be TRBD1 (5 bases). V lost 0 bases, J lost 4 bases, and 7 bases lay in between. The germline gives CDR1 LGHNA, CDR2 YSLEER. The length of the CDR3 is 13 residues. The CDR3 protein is CASSQDRGYEQYF. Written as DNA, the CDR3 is TGCGCCAGCAGCCAAGATAGGGGATACGAGCAGTACTTC.

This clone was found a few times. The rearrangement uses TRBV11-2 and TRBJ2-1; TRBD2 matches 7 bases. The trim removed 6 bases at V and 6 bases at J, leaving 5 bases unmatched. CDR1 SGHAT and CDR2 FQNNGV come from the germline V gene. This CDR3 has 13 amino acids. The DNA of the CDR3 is TGTGCCAGCAGAAGCGGGGTCCTCAATGAGCAGTTCTTC. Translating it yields CASRSGVLNEQFF.

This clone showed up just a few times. CDR3 coding DNA: TGCGCCAGCAGCAACACACCGGGACTAGCGGGATTCTCCTACAATGAGCAGTTCTTC. It yields the protein CASSNTPGLAGFSYNEQFF. V and J are TRBV5-1 and TRBJ2-1; 13 bases fit TRBD2. This CDR3 has 19 amino acids. CDR1 and CDR2 (germline): SGHRS, YFSETQ. The ends lost 4 bases at V and 0 bases at J; junction bases unmatched: 10. Based on the CDR3 plus reference TRBV5-1 and TRBJ2-1, the full variable domain is KAGVTQTPRYLIKTRGQQVTLSCSPISGHRSVSWYQQTPGQGLQFLFEYFSETQRNKGNFPGRFSGRQFSNSRSEMNVSTLELGDSALYLCASSNTPGLAGFSYNEQFFGPGTRLTVL.

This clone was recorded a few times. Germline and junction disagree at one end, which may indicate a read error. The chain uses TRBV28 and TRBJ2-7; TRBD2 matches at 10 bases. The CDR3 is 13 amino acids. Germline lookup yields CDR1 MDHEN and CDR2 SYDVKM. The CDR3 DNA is TGTGCCAGCAGTTTACCTCCCGCTAGCGGGAGCCACTTC. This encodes CASSLPPASGSHF.

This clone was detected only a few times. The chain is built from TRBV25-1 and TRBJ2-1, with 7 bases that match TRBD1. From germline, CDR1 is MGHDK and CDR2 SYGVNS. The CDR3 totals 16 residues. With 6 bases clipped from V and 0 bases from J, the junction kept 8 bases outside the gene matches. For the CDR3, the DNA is TGTGCCAGCAGCCCAGGGGGTAGTAGCTCCTACAATGAGCAGTTCTTC. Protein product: CASSPGGSSSYNEQFF. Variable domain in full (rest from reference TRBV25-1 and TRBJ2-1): EADIYQTPRYLVIGTGKKITLECSQTMGHDKMYWYQQDPGMELHLIHYSYGVNSTEKGDLSSESTVSRIRTEHFPLTLESARPSHTSQYLCASSPGGSSSYNEQFFGPGTRLTVL.

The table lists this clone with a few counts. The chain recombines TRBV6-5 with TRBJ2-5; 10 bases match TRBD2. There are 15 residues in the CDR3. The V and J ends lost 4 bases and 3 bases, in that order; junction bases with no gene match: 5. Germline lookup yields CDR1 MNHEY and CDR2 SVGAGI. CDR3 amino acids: CASSSLAGVEETQYF. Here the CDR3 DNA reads TGTGCCAGCAGTTCCCTAGCGGGAGTTGAAGAGACCCAGTACTTC.

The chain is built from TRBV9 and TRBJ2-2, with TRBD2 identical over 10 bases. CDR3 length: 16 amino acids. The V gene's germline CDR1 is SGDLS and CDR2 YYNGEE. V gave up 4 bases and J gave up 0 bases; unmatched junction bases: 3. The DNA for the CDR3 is TGTGCCAGCAGCCCACTAGCGGGAACGAACACCGGGGAGCTGTTTTTT. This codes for CASSPLAGTNTGELFF.